This T cell receptor (beta chain) appears in the sequencing data of a study of T cell responses to AZD1222 COVID-19 vaccine (dated by TCRdb to about 2021). Broadly, across the study: A total of approximately 230 trial participants underwent TCR sequencing, of whom about 210 received two doses of AZD1222 and around 25 received two doses of the MenACWY control vaccine. Enrollment into the trials was organized by age into subgroups of 18-55, 56-69 and 70-plus years, and those subgroups contained roughly 150, 30 and 60 TCR-sequenced participants, respectively. Overall study results and their limits: Conclusions about previously exposed vaccinees were limited because only six AZD1222 recipients were SARS-CoV-2 seropositive at baseline. Because no samples from the day 14 peak response were available, repertoires could be characterized only after the peak T cell response. Vaccine-associated CD4 TCRs spanned the whole spike protein, with dominant responses in regions 160-218 and 743-854. Most participants were white British and females outnumbered males, and the authors suggested that clonal diversity may have been underestimated. In the small 56-69-year group, the increase in depth fell short of significance, most likely because of low power. A significant rise in spike-specific TCR breadth and depth was observed after two AZD1222 doses relative to day 0 and relative to MenACWY recipients. Reportedly, almost half of the unique spike-specific TCRs recognized epitopes lying outside the regions that are mutated in the B.1.351 and B.1.1.7 variants.

The label giving this sample's time point can be read as: about 28 days (+/-7) after the second vaccine dose. AZD1222 recipients given second doses at about 4 weeks or at about 12 weeks were pooled, since spike-specific TCR depth and breadth were not found to differ between the two schedules. Samples from vaccinated people were obtained from the UK trials COV001 and COV002, which included a single-blind randomized controlled phase 2/3 trial of AZD1222 (ChAdOx1 nCoV-19) in healthy adults. Trial participant PBMC samples were collected at day 0 and day 28 after the second dose for TCRbeta chain sequencing. V loses 5 bases of germline sequence and J loses 8 bases, and the interval between the two ends is 15 bases. The germline V gene specifies MNHEY as CDR1 and SVGEGT as CDR2. Including the terminal cysteine and phenylalanine, the CDR3 comprises 14 residues. The DNA shown is the 42-base CDR3, in frame from base 1.

Concerning this clone: No antigen is known for it. The record has no base qualities; no much larger clone is one base away.

The CDR3 regions of human TCRbeta chains were analyzed by immunosequencing. In the authors' own workflow: Repertoire TCRs were matched against a reference library of SARS-CoV-2-specific TCRs generated with the MIRA antigen-specificity platform. Breadth was defined as the fraction of unique TCRs that were SARS-CoV-2-associated. Depth was defined as the fraction of total T cells that were SARS-CoV-2-associated. Using the MIRA data, every spike-specific TCR was mapped to the spike region that the TCR reacted to and assigned to either a CD4 or a CD8 class. Log10-transformed breadth and depth values were compared by one-way ANOVA with Sidak's multiple comparisons tests. TCRdb carries this immuneACCESS record with in-frame sequences only. Its versions omit some clonotypes, under half of them owing to an unresolved V gene in the studies checked, with the rest unexplained. V, J and clone size were drawn from that table, and D and trimming were deduced from the DNA. For this sample there are 180,000 or so clones; approximately 93% appear just once. Around 1% of the sample is taken by the ten largest.

The source was peripheral blood, collected 28 days after the second AZD1222 dose. This receptor was taken from an adult who received the AZD1222 COVID-19 vaccine. The chain joins TRBV6-2 or TRBV6-3 to TRBJ1-4; the D gene remains uncertain. The DNA sequence is as follows: TGTGCCAGCAGTACACCGGGGATCGGAGAAAAACTGTTTTTT. It encodes CASSTPGIGEKLFF.